The clone carrying this T cell receptor (beta chain) appeared a few times. One entry per CDR3 protein, called by TCRdb with MiXCR from the RT-PCR reads. The sample carries 150,000 to 200,000 distinct CDR3 sequences, about 30% recorded once. In germline, CDR1 is DFQATT, CDR2 SNEGSKA (reference sequence). This CDR3 region has 13 residues. Trimming left V 6 bases short and J 11 bases short, with 20 bases between. This record belongs to a study of patients and donors after allogeneic stem cell transplantation. The sequenced sample was blood, either unsorted or a sorted T cell fraction (not recorded which). This receptor was taken from a human donor who was either an allogeneic HSCT recipient or a stem cell or donor lymphocyte infusion donor (not recorded which). It is not recorded whose cells these are; they may come from a transplant donor. The V call is TRBV20-1, the J call TRBJ1-5; possible D gene TRBD1, 6 bases. The CDR3 nucleotides are TGCAGTGCACCGGACAGAGTCCGGGAGTCCCAGCATTTT. Encoded protein: CSAPDRVRESQHF.